Listed below are T cell receptor beta chains from one sample, sequenced in a study of T cell responses to AZD1222 COVID-19 vaccine. Method: immunoSEQ multiplex PCR; TCRdb's copy keeps in-frame clones and lacks some. The table lists 150,000 to 170,000 clones, 70% to 90% of them singletons. Source: peripheral blood, taken on day 0 of MenACWY control vaccination. The receptor set was obtained from an adult in good health. CDR3s include the opening cysteine and the closing phenylalanine or tryptophan. A D gene is named only where the DNA matches it firmly. A clone size is listed for some rows: how often the clone was seen (once, few, many), or a class if it is expanded.

TGTGCCAGCAGCTTAACGGACAGAGATTATGGCTACACCTTC	CASSLTDRDYGYTF	-	TRBV7-3	TRBJ1-2	-
TGTGCCAGCAGTTACGGACAGGGAAGTGGCTACACCTTC	CASSYGQGSGYTF	TRBD1	TRBV27	TRBJ1-2	-
TGCGCCAGCAGCTTGGTAGACAGGGCTGAAGGCTACACCTTC	CASSLVDRAEGYTF	TRBD1	TRBV5-1	TRBJ1-2	once
TGTGCCAGTACAGACAGGTTCTCTGGAAACACCATATATTTT	CASTDRFSGNTIYF	-	TRBV19	TRBJ1-3	-
TGTGCCAGCAGCAAAGGAAAGAGGGGCTCTCACGGTCAGCCCCAGCATTTT	CASSKGKRGSHGQPQHF	-	TRBV21-1	TRBJ1-5	-
TGTGCCAGCAGCGGTTGGGGGGCAAGGGAAAAACTGTTTTTT	CASSGWGAREKLFF	-	TRBV11-2	TRBJ1-4	few
TGCGACTTATGGCCGAACACTGAAGCTTTCTTT	CDLWPNTEAFF	-	TRBV11-2	TRBJ1-1	-
TGCAGCGCTTACAGGGGTGGCACTGAAGCTTTCTTT	CSAYRGGTEAFF	TRBD1	TRBV29-1	TRBJ1-1	-
TGTGCCAGTAGGGCAGGCGGGTATGGCTACACCTTC	CASRAGGYGYTF	-	TRBV19	TRBJ1-2	few
TGTGCCAGCAGCTCATCCCGGGTCAGCTCCTACGAGCAGTACTTC	CASSSSRVSSYEQYF	-	TRBV7-8	TRBJ2-7	-
TGTGCCAGCAGCTTAGCTTCGAACTCCTACAATGAGCAGTTCTTC	CASSLASNSYNEQFF	-	TRBV7-3	TRBJ2-1	-
TGCAGTGCTAGTGCCGGGGGCTTTAATGAAAAACTGTTTTTT	CSASAGGFNEKLFF	-	TRBV20-1	TRBJ1-4	-
TGTGCCAGCAGTCCAAGTTGGCAAGCCTATGGCTACACCTTC	CASSPSWQAYGYTF	-	TRBV6-5	TRBJ1-2	-
TGTGCCAGCAGTATACAGCTTGAAGCTTTCTTT	CASSIQLEAFF	-	TRBV11-2	TRBJ1-1	-